Following are 20 T cell receptor beta chains from one sample sequenced in a study of blood T cells in healthy people across ages. The authors ran a second PCR of roughly 6 to 11 cycles using a sample-barcoded 5' primer and a J-beta primer mix. A single record per CDR3 protein comes from TCRdb applying MiXCR to the 5' RACE reads. The table shows roughly 800,000 distinct CDR3 sequences, with more than 45% occurring only once. Specimen: blood. Source of these receptors: a man aged 30 to 39 in good health.

This clonotype showed up just a few times. The rearrangement uses TRBV6-2 or TRBV6-3 and TRBJ2-1; 14 bases map to TRBD2. The V and J ends lost 8 bases and 7 bases, in that order; junction bases with no gene match: 7. From germline, CDR1 is MNHEY and CDR2 SVGEGT. This CDR3 region has 15 residues. CDR3 nucleotides: TGTGCCAGCCGGACGGGGACTAGCGGGAGTAATGAGCAGTTCTTC. As protein: CASRTGTSGSNEQFF.

The gene calls are TRBV6-5 and TRBJ2-1, with 7 bases aligning to TRBD2. V shed 0 bases, J shed 3 bases, and the junction held 8 bases outside the gene matches. Germline values: CDR1 MNHEY, CDR2 SVGAGI. The CDR3 loop spans 17 amino acids. CDR3: CASSYSTPRGIYNEQFF. The CDR3 DNA reads TGTGCCAGCAGTTACTCGACTCCGCGGGGGATCTACAATGAGCAGTTCTTC.

The chain combines TRBV4-2 with TRBJ2-7; maybe TRBD2 (5 bases). Per germline, CDR1 LGHNA and CDR2 YNFKEQ. Trimming left V 1 base short and J 4 bases short, with 14 bases between. The CDR3 runs 15 residues. Here the CDR3 DNA reads TGTGCCAGCAGCCAAGGATCGGGGATGGGGTACGAGCAGTACTTC. Encoded protein: CASSQGSGMGYEQYF.

This clonotype was seen a handful of times. The genes are TRBV12-3 or TRBV12-4 and TRBJ2-1; 8 bases are a match to TRBD2. After removal of 8 bases from V and 9 bases from J, the junction contained 9 bases not matched to a gene. There are 13 residues in the CDR3. The CDR3 DNA reads TGTGCCAGCGCCGGGAGGGATCTCGGTGAGCAGTTCTTC. Translation gives CASAGRDLGEQFF.

J is TRBJ2-5 and V is TRBV6-2 or TRBV6-3; D gene uncertain. The CDR3 loop spans 14 amino acids. Per germline, CDR1 MNHEY and CDR2 SVGEGT. Trimming left V 6 bases short and J 0 bases short, with 11 bases between. CDR3 protein: CASSPTHYQETQYF. The CDR3 nucleotides read TGTGCCAGCAGCCCGACCCACTACCAAGAGACCCAGTACTTC.

A few counts support this clonotype. The chain joins TRBV4-3 to TRBJ2-3; no reliable D call. Germline assignment: CDR1 LGHNA and CDR2 YSLEER. V lost 0 bases and J lost 6, with 7 bases in between. The CDR3 is 13 residues long. CDR3 amino acids: CASSQETGDTQYF. CDR3 nucleotides: TGCGCCAGCAGCCAAGAGACCGGGGATACGCAGTATTTT.

This clonotype has only a few counts. One end of the junction is discordant with germline, which a read error may explain. V and J are TRBV6-5 and TRBJ1-2; the D is unclear. CDR1 MNHEY and CDR2 SVGAGI come from the germline V gene. CDR3 length equals 14 residues. The CDR3 spells CASRDPFLYYGYTF. In nucleotides, the CDR3 is TGTGCCAGCAGAGATCCGTTTTTATACTATGGCTACACTTTC.

The chain couples TRBV15 to TRBJ2-1; 7 bases match TRBD2. The CDR3 runs to 15 residues. Looked up from germline, CDR1 is LNHNV and CDR2 is YYDKDF (reference sequence). J gave up 0 bases and V 8 bases, and 7 bases lay outside the gene matches. The DNA of the CDR3 is TGTGCCACCCGATCGGGGGGATACTCCTACAATGAGCAGTTCTTC. Amino acid sequence: CATRSGGYSYNEQFF.

This clonotype was detected only a few times. The chain has TRBV20-1 and TRBJ2-5; TRBD1 agrees at 11 bases. The J call could be wrong; TRBJ2-7 is a better fit for the DNA end. The CDR3 is made up of 14 amino acids. Looked up from germline, CDR1 is DFQATT and CDR2 is SNEGSKA (reference sequence). The CDR3 bases are TGCAGTGCCAGCACGGGACAGGGGGTAAACGAGCAGTACTTC. This sequence encodes CSASTGQGVNEQYF.

The rearrangement joins TRBV9 to TRBJ2-5; D is possibly TRBD1 or TRBD2 (5 bases each). The V end lost 4 bases, the J end lost 11 bases, and 18 bases lay between the germline ends. This CDR3 is built from 13 residues. Per the germline V gene, CDR1 is SGDLS and CDR2 is YYNGEE. The CDR3 coding sequence is TGTGCCAGCAGCAAAGGGACCCTCGAAGAGCAGTACTTC. It encodes CASSKGTLEEQYF.

The chain recombines TRBV6-1 with TRBJ1-6; D is ambiguous. The germline gives CDR1 MNHNS, CDR2 SASEGT. The CDR3 has 13 amino acids. V was trimmed by 7 bases and J by 10 bases, leaving 14 bases between them. The CDR3 loop reads CASMLGRESPLHF. The CDR3 bases are TGTGCCAGCATGTTGGGCAGAGAGTCACCCCTCCACTTT.

This CDR3 is CASSFRGRQPLYEQYF. CDR3 nucleotides: TGTGCCAGCAGCTTTCGCGGGAGGCAACCTCTCTACGAGCAGTACTTC. This rearrangement joins TRBV7-2 to TRBJ2-7, with 8 bases aligning to TRBD2. Germline CDR1 reads SGHTA; CDR2 reads FQGNSA. The CDR3 extends over 16 amino acids. V was pared by 3 bases and J by 3 bases, with 10 bases of the junction left unmatched.

This clonotype was recorded a few times. The genes are TRBV7-9 and TRBJ2-7; either TRBD1 or TRBD2 may supply D (5 bases each). Per the germline V gene, CDR1 is SEHNR and CDR2 is FQNEAQ (reference sequence). V lost 5 bases, J lost 3 bases, and 14 bases lay in between. The CDR3 extends over 14 amino acids. CDR3 sequence: CASSTRDVIYEQYF. CDR3 bases: TGTGCCAGCAGCACTCGGGACGTAATCTACGAGCAGTACTTC.

V usage is TRBV9 and J usage is TRBJ2-1; 8 bases map to TRBD1. Germline V gene sequence: CDR1 SGDLS, CDR2 YYNGEE. V trimming: 4 bases; J trimming: 7 bases; junction bases outside the gene matches: 7. The CDR3 length is 14 residues. CDR3 protein: CASSPSGGWNEQFF. The CDR3 DNA reads as TGTGCCAGCAGCCCCTCAGGGGGCTGGAATGAGCAGTTCTTC.

The rearrangement joins TRBV6-2 or TRBV6-3 to TRBJ2-6, with a tentative D call TRBD2 (7 bases). V was shortened by 6 bases and J by 3 bases, with 12 bases between the two germline ends. The CDR3 spans 15 residues. CDR1 and CDR2 (germline): MNHEY, SVGEGT. Here the CDR3 reads CASRRGGIGANVLTF. CDR3 sequence (DNA): TGTGCCAGCAGAAGGGGGGGGATTGGGGCCAACGTCCTGACTTTC.

The V call is TRBV20-1, the J call TRBJ2-7, with TRBD2 matching 7 bases. This CDR3 has 13 residues. Germline lookup yields CDR1 DFQATT and CDR2 SNEGSKA (reference sequence). CDR3 coding DNA: TGCGGAGGCCTAGCGGATAGCTCCTACGAGCAGTACTTC. It encodes CGGLADSSYEQYF.

This clonotype appeared once. V and J are TRBV18 and TRBJ2-2; either TRBD1 or TRBD2 may fit D (5 bases each). V lost 8 bases, J lost 1 base, and 17 bases lay in between. This CDR3 has 16 residues. The V gene's germline CDR1 is KGHSH and CDR2 LQKENI. The CDR3 DNA follows: TGTGCCAGCCCCCGGGACCAAGGACGGAACACCGGGGAGCTGTTTTTT. This encodes CASPRDQGRNTGELFF.

J is TRBJ2-7 and V is TRBV18, with D possibly TRBD2 on 5 matching bases. Germline V lookup: CDR1 KGHSH, CDR2 LQKENI. Trimming removed 3 bases at V and 4 bases at J, with 10 bases between. CDR3 length equals 13 residues. The CDR3 loop reads CASSPQGGYEQYF. The CDR3 nucleotides read TGTGCCAGCTCACCTCAAGGCGGGTACGAGCAGTACTTC.

In its sample, this clonotype was seen once. The chain links TRBV2 to TRBJ2-3; TRBD1 or TRBD2 may be the D gene (6 bases each). From germline, CDR1 is SNHLY and CDR2 FYNNEI. The V end lost 1 base, the J end lost 5 bases, and 10 bases lay between the germline ends. The CDR3 has 14 amino acids. The CDR3, as DNA: TGTGCCAGCAGTGAAGGGGGGGCTGGAGATACGCAGTATTTT. Its protein is CASSEGGAGDTQYF.

The chain couples TRBV20-1 to TRBJ1-1, with D tentatively TRBD1 (5 bases). Trimming stripped 2 bases from V and 1 base from J, with 17 bases between. The germline gives CDR1 DFQATT, CDR2 SNEGSKA (reference sequence). This CDR3 region has 16 residues. The CDR3 DNA sequence: TGCAGTGCTAGACCCCCCCTGACAGATACGAACACTGAAGCTTTCTTT. Translation: CSARPPLTDTNTEAFF.